This note documents a single T cell receptor beta chain sequence. The sample comes from a study of blood T cell repertoires in COVID-19. Study at large: From the United States, Italy and Spain came samples of acute and convalescent COVID-19. From T cells, B-cell-depleted T cells, or PBMCs came the material, which was cDNA or gDNA.

Deletions cut 7 bases from V and 9 bases from J, with 19 bases between. This CDR3 region has 14 residues. Germline values: CDR1 LGHNT, CDR2 FRNRAP. Study processing details: Quantification of nucleated cells was approximated via reference gene primer amplification. The repertoire was sequenced with immunoSEQ multiplex PCR; TCRdb's copy has only in-frame clones and lacks some. Clone size and the V and J calls come from that table; the DNA yielded D and trimming. The sample lists roughly 92,000 clones; 75% to 95% were seen once. Input material: peripheral blood. The TCR sequence derives from a man in his fifties with acute or convalescent COVID-19. The chain recombines TRBV12-5 with TRBJ2-1; D is perhaps TRBD1 (7 bases). The CDR3 loop reads CASVWQGGSGEQFF. In nucleotides, the CDR3 is TGTGCTAGTGTATGGCAGGGGGGATCCGGTGAGCAGTTCTTC.